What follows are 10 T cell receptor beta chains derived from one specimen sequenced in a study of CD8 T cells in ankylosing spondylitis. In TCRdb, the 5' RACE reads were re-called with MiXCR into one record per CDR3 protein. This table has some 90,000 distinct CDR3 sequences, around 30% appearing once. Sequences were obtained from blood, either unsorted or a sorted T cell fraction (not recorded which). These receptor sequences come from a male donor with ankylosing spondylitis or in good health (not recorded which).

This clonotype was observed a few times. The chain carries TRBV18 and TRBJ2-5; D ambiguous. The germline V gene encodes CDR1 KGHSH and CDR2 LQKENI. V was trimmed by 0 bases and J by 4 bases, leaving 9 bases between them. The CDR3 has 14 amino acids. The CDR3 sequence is CASSPPDSRETQYF. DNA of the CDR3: TGTGCCAGCTCACCACCGGATTCCCGAGAGACCCAGTACTTC.

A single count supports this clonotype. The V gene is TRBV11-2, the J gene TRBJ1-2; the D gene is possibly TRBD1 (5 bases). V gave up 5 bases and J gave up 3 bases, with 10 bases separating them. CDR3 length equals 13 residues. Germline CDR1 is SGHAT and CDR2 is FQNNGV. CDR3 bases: TGTGCCAGCAGCATCGACAGAGACTATGGCTACACCTTC. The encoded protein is CASSIDRDYGYTF.

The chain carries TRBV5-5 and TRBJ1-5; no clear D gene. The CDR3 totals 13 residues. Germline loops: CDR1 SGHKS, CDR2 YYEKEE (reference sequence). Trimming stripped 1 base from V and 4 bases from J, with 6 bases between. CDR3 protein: CASSLSTNQPQHF. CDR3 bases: TGTGCCAGCAGCTTGAGTACGAATCAGCCCCAGCATTTT.

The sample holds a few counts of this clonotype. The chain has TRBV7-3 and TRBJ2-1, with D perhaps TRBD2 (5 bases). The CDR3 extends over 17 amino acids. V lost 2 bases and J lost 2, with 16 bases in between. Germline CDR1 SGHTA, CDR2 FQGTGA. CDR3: CASSLEDTGFPYNEQFF. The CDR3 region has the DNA TGTGCCAGCAGCTTAGAGGATACGGGGTTTCCCTACAATGAGCAGTTCTTC. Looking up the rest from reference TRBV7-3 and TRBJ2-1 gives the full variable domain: GAGVSQTPSNKVTEKGKYVELRCDPISGHTALYWYRQSLGQGPEFLIYFQGTGAADDSGLPNDRFFAVRPEGSVSTLKIQRTERGDSAVYLCASSLEDTGFPYNEQFFGPGTRLTVL.

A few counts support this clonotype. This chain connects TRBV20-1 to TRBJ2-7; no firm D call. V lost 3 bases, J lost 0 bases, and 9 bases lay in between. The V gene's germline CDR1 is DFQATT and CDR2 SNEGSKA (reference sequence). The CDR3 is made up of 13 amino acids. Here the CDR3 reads CSARSLSSYEQYF. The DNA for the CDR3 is TGCAGTGCTAGGTCCCTGTCCTCCTACGAGCAGTACTTC.

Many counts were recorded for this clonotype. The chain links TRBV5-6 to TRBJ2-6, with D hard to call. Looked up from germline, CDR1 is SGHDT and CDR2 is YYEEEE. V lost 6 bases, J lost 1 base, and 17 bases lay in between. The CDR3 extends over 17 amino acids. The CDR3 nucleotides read TGTGCCAGCATTCCCCTGGTCCTTAATTCTGGGGCCAACGTCCTGACTTTC. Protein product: CASIPLVLNSGANVLTF.

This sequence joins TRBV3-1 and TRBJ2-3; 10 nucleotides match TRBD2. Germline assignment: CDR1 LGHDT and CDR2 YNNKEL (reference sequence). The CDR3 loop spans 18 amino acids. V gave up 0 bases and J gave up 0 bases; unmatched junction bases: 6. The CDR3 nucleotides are TGTGCCAGCAGCCAAGATAGAGCGGGGGGGACTAGCACAGATACGCAGTATTTT. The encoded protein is CASSQDRAGGTSTDTQYF.

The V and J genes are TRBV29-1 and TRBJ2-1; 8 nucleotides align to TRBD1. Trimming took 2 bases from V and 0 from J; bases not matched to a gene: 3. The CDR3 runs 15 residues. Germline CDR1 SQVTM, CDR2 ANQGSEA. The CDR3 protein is CSVESGQVSYNEQFF. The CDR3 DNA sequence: TGCAGCGTTGAATCGGGACAGGTCTCCTACAATGAGCAGTTCTTC.

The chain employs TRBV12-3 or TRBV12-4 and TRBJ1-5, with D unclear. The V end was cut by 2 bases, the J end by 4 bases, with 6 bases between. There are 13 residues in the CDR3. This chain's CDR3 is CASSLSWNQPQHF. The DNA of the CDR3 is TGTGCCAGCAGTTTAAGTTGGAATCAGCCCCAGCATTTT.

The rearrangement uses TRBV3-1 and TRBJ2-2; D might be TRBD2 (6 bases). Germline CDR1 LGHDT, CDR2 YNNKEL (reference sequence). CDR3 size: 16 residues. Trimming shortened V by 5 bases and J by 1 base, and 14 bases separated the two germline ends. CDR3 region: CASSALGAGNTGELFF. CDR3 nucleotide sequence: TGTGCCAGCAGCGCCTTGGGAGCGGGGAACACCGGGGAGCTGTTTTTT. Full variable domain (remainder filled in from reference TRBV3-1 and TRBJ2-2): DTAVSQTPKYLVTQMGNDKSIKCEQNLGHDTMYWYKQDSKKFLKIMFSYNNKELIINETVPNRFSPKSPDKAHLNLHINSLELGDSAVYFCASSALGAGNTGELFFGEGSRLTVL.